This T cell receptor (beta chain) was retrieved from a study of blood T cells in healthy people across ages. A sample-barcoded 5' primer and a J-beta primer mix were used in a second PCR of about 7 to 12 cycles. TCRdb re-called the 5' RACE reads with MiXCR, one entry per CDR3 protein. The sample has about 780,000 distinct CDR3 sequences, about 45% seen once. This CDR3 contains 13 residues. Every donor provided 8.5 to 10 milliliters of peripheral blood. Sequenced input: blood. The chain joins TRBV21-1 to TRBJ2-3; the D segment call TRBD2 is taken from the table without a DNA check. TRBV21-1 is flagged as a pseudogene. The TCR sequence derives from an elderly man in good health. For the CDR3, the DNA is TGTGCCAGCATCGTAGCGGGAGGGCCGGCGCAGTATTTT. Amino acids: CASIVAGGPAQYF.